The clone carrying this TCR beta chain was counted at least ten times. Its antigen is currently unknown. The source of the sample is a study of T cells in Graves' hyperthyroidism and ophthalmopathy. Study-wide context: Peripheral blood was collected at initial diagnosis, before any treatment. Whole-study results and caveats: Clonotypes that were expanded in thyroid above 0.001 mostly appeared in blood too.

CDR1 MDHEN and CDR2 SYDVKM come from the germline V gene. This CDR3 is built from 15 residues. Trimming cost V 4 bases and J 7 bases; bases outside gene matches: 9. Each ophthalmopathy patient scored at least 3 on the Clinical Activity Score and at least 4 on NOSPECS grade, with duration under 3 months. RNA transcripts gave rise to amplified TCR beta CDR3 regions. Carried out on the TCR CDR3, a first-round RT-PCR used the HTBI primer set. TCRdb re-called the multiplex PCR reads with MiXCR, one entry per CDR3 protein. The sample lists 300,000 to 450,000 distinct CDR3 sequences; more than 12% were seen once.

Sequencing used blood. V gene TRBV28 combines with J gene TRBJ2-1; 8 bases map to TRBD2. The receptor was isolated from a woman aged 30 to 39 with Graves' ophthalmopathy. This CDR3 reads CASSYSGGPANEQFF. CDR3 nucleotides: TGTGCCAGCAGTTACTCGGGGGGGCCTGCGAATGAGCAGTTCTTC.